These 9 T cell receptor beta chains came from one sample sequenced in a study of blood T cell repertoires in COVID-19. This table comes from immunoSEQ multiplex PCR, and its TCRdb copy is limited to in-frame clones, with some not included. The table shows roughly 340,000 clones, with 89% occurring only once. The specimen sequenced was peripheral blood. The receptors derive from a woman in her twenties or thirties with COVID-19, enrolled during active disease.

The chain carries TRBV3-1 (or the pseudogene TRBV3-2) and TRBJ1-4; 7 bases align to TRBD1. Germline V gene lookup returns CDR1 LGHDT and CDR2 YNNKEL (reference sequence). The length of the CDR3 is 15 residues. Germline trimming cut 5 bases from V and 5 bases from J; bases unmatched to any gene: 8. CDR3 nucleotide sequence: TGTGCCAGCAGCTATTCAGGGGGACTGAATGAAAAACTGTTTTTT. Amino acid sequence: CASSYSGGLNEKLFF.

This chain connects TRBV5-1 to TRBJ2-2; 8 positions agree with TRBD1. Germline V gene data show CDR1 as SGHRS and CDR2 as YFSETQ. The CDR3 consists of 15 residues. With 0 bases clipped from V and 6 bases from J, the junction kept 4 bases outside the gene matches. Here the CDR3 reads CASSLADRGAGELFF. Written as DNA, the CDR3 is TGCGCCAGCAGCTTGGCCGACAGGGGTGCCGGGGAGCTGTTTTTT.

The J gene is TRBJ1-3, the V gene TRBV19, with a tentative D call TRBD1 (6 bases). Between the trimmed V and J ends, which lost 5 bases and 3 bases, there was a span of 17 bases. Germline V CDR1 and CDR2: LNHDA, SQIVND (reference sequence). The CDR3 consists of 16 residues. CDR3 in amino acids: CASSPAWGQVGNTIYF. The DNA for the CDR3 is TGTGCCAGTAGTCCCGCTTGGGGGCAGGTTGGAAACACCATATATTTT.

V gene TRBV18 combines with J gene TRBJ2-1, with D maybe TRBD1 (10 bases). The V gene's germline CDR1 is KGHSH and CDR2 LQKENI. Trimming shortened V by 2 bases and J by 8 bases, and 28 bases separated the two germline ends. The CDR3 extends over 19 amino acids. The CDR3 here is CASSPTGTGEREDVHEQFF. The CDR3 coding sequence is TGTGCCAGCTCACCAACCGGGACAGGGGAGCGGGAGGACGTCCATGAGCAGTTCTTC.

The chain combines TRBV9 with TRBJ1-2; no firm D call. In germline, CDR1 is SGDLS, CDR2 YYNGEE. This CDR3 comprises 14 residues. V gave up 0 bases and J gave up 0 bases, with 6 bases separating them. DNA of the CDR3: TGTGCCAGCAGCGTAGACCTAGCTAACTATGGCTACACCTTC. Translated, it gives CASSVDLANYGYTF. Using reference TRBV9 and TRBJ1-2 for the parts outside the CDR3, the full variable domain is DSGVTQTPKHLITATGQRVTLRCSPRSGDLSVYWYQQSLDQGLQFLIQYYNGEERAKGNILERFSAQQFPDLHSELNLSSLELGDSALYFCASSVDLANYGYTFGSGTRLTVV.

The gene calls are TRBV27 and TRBJ2-3, with 11 bases matching TRBD1. The CDR3 has 17 residues. V gave up 6 bases and J gave up 0 bases; unmatched junction bases: 8. Germline CDR1 is MNHEY and CDR2 is SMNVEV (reference sequence). The CDR3 region has the DNA TGTGCCAGCAGGAGGGACAGGGGGAGATCTAGCACAGATACGCAGTATTTT. Its protein is CASRRDRGRSSTDTQYF.

The chain carries TRBV11-3 and TRBJ2-1; 10 bases map to TRBD2. Trimming cost V 7 bases and J 4 bases; bases outside gene matches: 7. Germline lookup yields CDR1 SGHNT and CDR2 YENEEA. The CDR3 totals 15 residues. CDR3 DNA sequence: TGTGCCAGCACCGTTGGAGCGGGAGGGTACAATGAGCAGTTCTTC. It specifies CASTVGAGGYNEQFF.

This chain links TRBV3-1 (or the pseudogene TRBV3-2) with TRBJ2-1, with 7 bases that match TRBD2. Germline CDR1 LGHDT, CDR2 YNNKEL (reference sequence). The CDR3 spans 14 residues. V shed 2 bases, J shed 7 bases, and the junction held 5 bases outside the gene matches. The CDR3 nucleotides read TGTGCCAGCAGCCAATGGGGGGGAGCGAATGAGCAGTTCTTC. It encodes CASSQWGGANEQFF.

This sequence joins TRBV5-1 and TRBJ2-7; D is ambiguous. Germline loops: CDR1 SGHRS, CDR2 YFSETQ. Trimming removed 4 bases from V and 0 bases from J, with 5 bases in between. This CDR3 comprises 12 residues. The CDR3 spells CASSASSYEQYF. For the CDR3, the DNA is TGCGCCAGCAGCGCCAGCTCCTACGAGCAGTACTTC.